This T cell receptor (beta chain) was obtained from a study of cytomegalovirus exposure and HLA in healthy donors. Of note for this clone: Its antigen is unknown.

Researchers ran the PCR with 60 Vbeta and 13 Jbeta primers. Study processing details: Later, an analysis found tens of millions of unique TCR beta chains, and 10 million to 11 million of these were shared. Here immunoSEQ multiplex PCR was the method, and the copy in TCRdb shows in-frame clones only, minus some. V and J calls and clone size are copied from that table; D and trimming were computed from the DNA. The sample has 100,000 to 150,000 clones. Findings of the study overall: Most of the CMV-associated TCR beta chains (in a later analysis) appeared to be HLA-restricted.

Everyone who donated was a healthy bone marrow donor. The TCR was taken from a man between 35 and 55 years old in good health and CMV-seronegative. The sample was PBMCs.

The CDR3 sequence is CASSPNPGGNEQFF. The CDR3 coding sequence is TGTGCCAGCAGCCCCAATCCTGGGGGGAATGAGCAGTTCTTC. This chain links TRBV5-4 with TRBJ2-1; D might be TRBD2 (6 bases). This CDR3 region has 14 residues. Germline CDR1 reads SGHNT; CDR2 reads YYREEE (reference sequence). The V gene lost 4 bases and the J gene lost 7 bases, with 15 bases spanning the gap.